The T cell receptor (beta chain) under discussion was sequenced for a study of patients and donors after allogeneic stem cell transplantation. TCRdb re-called the RT-PCR reads with MiXCR, one entry per CDR3 protein. The sample has about 230,000 distinct CDR3 sequences, 13% to 15% seen once; the top ten hold around a tenth. This clonotype was recorded at least ten times. After removal of 6 bases from V and 5 bases from J, the junction contained 6 bases not matched to a gene. The germline V gene has CDR1 SQVTM and CDR2 ANQGSEA. The CDR3 extends over 12 amino acids. V is TRBV29-1 and J is TRBJ1-2; 7 nucleotides agree with TRBD1. Material for sequencing was blood, either unsorted or a sorted T cell fraction (not recorded which). The origin of this receptor is a human donor who was either an allogeneic HSCT recipient or a stem cell or donor lymphocyte infusion donor (not recorded which). It is not recorded whose cells these are; they may come from a transplant donor. The CDR3 loop reads CSVRTGLYGYTF. As DNA, the CDR3 is TGCAGCGTCCGGACAGGACTTTATGGCTACACCTTC.